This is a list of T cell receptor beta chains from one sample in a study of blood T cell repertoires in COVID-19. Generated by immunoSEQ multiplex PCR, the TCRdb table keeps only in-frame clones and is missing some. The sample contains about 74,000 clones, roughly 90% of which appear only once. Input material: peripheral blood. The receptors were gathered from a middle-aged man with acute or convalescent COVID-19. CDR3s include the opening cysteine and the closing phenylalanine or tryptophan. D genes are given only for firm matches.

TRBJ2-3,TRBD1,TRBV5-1,TGCGCCAGCAGCTCCGGACAGGGGCTCTTAGATACGCAGTATTTT,CASSSGQGLLDTQYF
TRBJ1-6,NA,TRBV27,TGTGCCAGCAGTTTCCGTTGGAGCTCACCCCTCCACTTT,CASSFRWSSPLHF
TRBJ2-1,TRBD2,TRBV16,TGTGCCAGCAGCCACCCAGCGGGGAGGGTCGTAGATGAGCAGTTCTTC,CASSHPAGRVVDEQFF
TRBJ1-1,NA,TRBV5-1,TGCGCCAGCAGTCGGACAGCCCAGAACACTGAAGCTTTCTTT,CASSRTAQNTEAFF
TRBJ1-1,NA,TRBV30,TGTGCCTGGAGTGTACGCGGGGGAGAGGTACCTGAAGCTTTCTTT,CAWSVRGGEVPEAFF
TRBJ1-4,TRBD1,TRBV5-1,TGCGCCAGCAGCCGCACAGGGGGCACTGAAAAACTGTTTTTT,CASSRTGGTEKLFF
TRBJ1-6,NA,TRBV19,TGTGCCAGTAGTATAAAGGTGGGACAAGGAACCTCACCCCTCCACTTT,CASSIKVGQGTSPLHF
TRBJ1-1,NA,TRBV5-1,TGCGCCAGCAGCCTCCGGACAGTCCAATCCAACACTGAAGCTTTCTTT,CASSLRTVQSNTEAFF
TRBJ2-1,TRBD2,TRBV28,TGTGCCAGCAGTTTAAACCCTAGCGGAGCCTACAATGAGCAGTTCTTC,CASSLNPSGAYNEQFF
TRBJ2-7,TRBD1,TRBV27,TGTGCCAGCAGTGATACCGACAGGGGTCCCTACGAGCAGTACTTC,CASSDTDRGPYEQYF
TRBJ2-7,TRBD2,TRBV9,TGTGCCAGCAGCGTGCATTCCGGGACTAGCGGGAGTGGTGAGCAGTACTTC,CASSVHSGTSGSGEQYF